This paragraph covers one T cell receptor beta chain sequence. This sample is part of a study of blood T cell repertoires in COVID-19. About the study: Samples taken during acute and convalescent COVID-19 were collected in the United States, Italy and Spain. Nucleic acid was either cDNA or gDNA, and it came from T cells, B-cell-depleted T cells, or PBMCs.

Per the study methods: For nucleated cells, counts were estimated from reference gene primer amplification. Produced via immunoSEQ multiplex PCR; TCRdb's table is partial and in-frame only. D and trimming come from the DNA, and the V and J calls and clone size come from that table. Of 40,000 or so clones detected, roughly 90% appear once; the ten largest clones hold around 11%. CDR3 length: 16 residues. The V gene's germline CDR1 is SGDLS and CDR2 YYNGEE. V shed 0 bases, J shed 6 bases, and the junction held 8 bases outside the gene matches. Sequencing was performed on peripheral blood. The chain joins TRBV9 to TRBJ2-3; TRBD2 aligns across 9 bases. The sequence derives from a human donor in a cohort sampled during active COVID-19. The chain's CDR3 is CASSVGISGGTDTQYF. CDR3 nucleotides: TGTGCCAGCAGCGTAGGGATTAGCGGGGGAACCGATACGCAGTATTTT.